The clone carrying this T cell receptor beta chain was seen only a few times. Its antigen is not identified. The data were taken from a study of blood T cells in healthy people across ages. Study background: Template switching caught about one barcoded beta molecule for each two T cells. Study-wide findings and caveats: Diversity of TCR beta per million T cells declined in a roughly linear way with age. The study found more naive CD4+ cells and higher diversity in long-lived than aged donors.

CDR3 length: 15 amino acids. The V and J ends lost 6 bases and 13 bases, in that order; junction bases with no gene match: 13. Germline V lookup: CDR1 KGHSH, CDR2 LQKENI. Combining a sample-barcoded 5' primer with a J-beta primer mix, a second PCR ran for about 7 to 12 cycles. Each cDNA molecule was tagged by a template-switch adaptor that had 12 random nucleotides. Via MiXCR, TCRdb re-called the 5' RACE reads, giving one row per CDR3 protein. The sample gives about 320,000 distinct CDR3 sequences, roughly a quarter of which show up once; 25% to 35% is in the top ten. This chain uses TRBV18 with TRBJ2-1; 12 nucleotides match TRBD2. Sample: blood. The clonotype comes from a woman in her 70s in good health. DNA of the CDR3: TGTGCCAGCTCGGCCACCACCGGGACTAGCGGGTTCCAGTTCTTC. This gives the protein CASSATTGTSGFQFF.